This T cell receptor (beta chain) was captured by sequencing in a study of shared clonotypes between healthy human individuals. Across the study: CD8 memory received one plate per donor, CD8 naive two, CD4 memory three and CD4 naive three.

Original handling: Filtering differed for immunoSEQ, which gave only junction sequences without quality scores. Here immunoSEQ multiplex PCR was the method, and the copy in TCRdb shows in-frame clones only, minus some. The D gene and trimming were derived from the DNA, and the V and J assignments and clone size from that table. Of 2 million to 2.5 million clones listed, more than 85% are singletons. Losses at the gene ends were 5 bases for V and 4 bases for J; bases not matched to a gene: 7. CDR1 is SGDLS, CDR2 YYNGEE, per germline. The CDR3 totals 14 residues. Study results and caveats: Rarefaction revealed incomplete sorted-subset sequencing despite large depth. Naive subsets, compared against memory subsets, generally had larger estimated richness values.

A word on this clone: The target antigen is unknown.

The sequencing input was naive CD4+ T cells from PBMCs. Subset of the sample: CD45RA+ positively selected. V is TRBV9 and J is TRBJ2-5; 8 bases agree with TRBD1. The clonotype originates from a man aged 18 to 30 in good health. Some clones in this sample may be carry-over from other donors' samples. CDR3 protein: CASSQSTGGETQYF. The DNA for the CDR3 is TGTGCCAGCAGTCAATCAACAGGGGGAGAGACCCAGTACTTC.